The text below deals with one T cell receptor beta chain. Its antigen is still unknown. The read ends 3 residues shy of where the CDR3 ends; the end is completed using the germline J gene. Trimming stripped 5 bases from V and 0 bases from J, with 13 bases between. Germline CDR1 reads LNHDA; CDR2 reads SQIVND (reference sequence). The CDR3 covers 15 residues. These data originate in a study of T cells in women clearing cervical HPV infection. Study summary: Control women cleared a single incident HPV16 infection within 12 months.

The assay was immunoSEQ multiplex PCR, and TCRdb's table has in-frame clones only and misses some. The sample data list about 35,000 clones. Study results and caveats: TRBV6-7 abundance was lower in cases than controls (about 0.099% versus 0.16%). Associations may precede or follow infection; HPV-specific or memory T cells were not isolated. Repertoire richness, not evenness, was significantly elevated in CIN3+ cases versus controls.

The sequence was obtained from a woman aged 18 to 75 with a cervical HPV16 infection that either progressed to CIN3+ or cleared (not recorded which). Material for sequencing was blood buffy coat. The chain couples TRBV19 to TRBJ1-2; a weak D match, TRBD1 (6 bases). The CDR3: CASSPGQRSNYGYTF. The DNA read from the CDR3 is TGTGCCAGTAGTCCTGGACAGCGATCTAACTATGGC. Complete variable domain (other parts from reference TRBV19 and TRBJ1-2): DGGITQSPKYLFRKEGQNVTLSCEQNLNHDAMYWYRQDPGQGLRLIYYSQIVNDFQKGDIAEGYSVSREKKESFPLTVTSAQKNPTAFYLCASSPGQRSNYGYTFGSGTRLTVV.